This T cell receptor beta chain originates from a study of T cell responses to AZD1222 COVID-19 vaccine. Study results and limitations: As reported, nearly half of all spike-specific TCRs target variant regions that are unmutated. The number of AZD1222 recipients seropositive at baseline was only six. Clonal diversity may have been underestimated in mostly white British donors.

As to this clone: The antigen is undetermined.

Sequencing was performed with immunoSEQ multiplex PCR; in TCRdb, only in-frame clones are kept and a portion is missing. Of fewer than 120,000 clones in the sample, roughly 92% were seen once. V lost 0 bases to trimming and J lost 7 bases, with 7 bases between them. The CDR3 extends over 13 amino acids. Germline V gene lookup returns CDR1 SGHTS and CDR2 YDEGEE. The material sequenced was peripheral blood, taken 28 days after the second AZD1222 dose. The chain uses TRBV5-8 and TRBJ1-4, with D hard to call. This sequence originates from an adult who received the AZD1222 COVID-19 vaccine. The chain's CDR3 is CASSLGRAEKLFF. The CDR3 DNA follows: TGTGCCAGCAGCTTGGGAAGGGCTGAAAAACTGTTTTTT.